Listed here are 17 T cell receptor beta chains from one sample, sequenced in a study of blood T cell repertoires in COVID-19. Here immunoSEQ multiplex PCR was the method, and the copy in TCRdb shows in-frame clones only, minus some. The table lists 90,000 to 140,000 clones, around four fifths of them singletons. The sample consisted of peripheral blood. All receptors come from a woman in her seventies with acute or convalescent COVID-19.

J is TRBJ1-1 and V is TRBV30; D gene unclear. Germline V CDR1 and CDR2: GTSNPN, SVGIG (reference sequence). The CDR3 length is 17 residues. The V gene lost 1 base and the J gene lost 0 bases, with 18 bases spanning the gap. The CDR3 region is CAWSAPRHRFMNTEAFF. For the CDR3, the DNA is TGTGCCTGGAGTGCCCCCCGACATCGTTTCATGAACACTGAAGCTTTCTTT.

The chain carries TRBV4-1 and TRBJ1-1; D possibly corresponds to TRBD1 (6 bases). CDR1 and CDR2 from the germline V gene are MGHRA and YSYEKL. The V end was cut by 8 bases, the J end by 0 bases, with 19 bases between. This CDR3 has 16 amino acids. CDR3 sequence: CASLPGLDSLNTEAFF. The CDR3 nucleotides read TGCGCCAGCCTCCCGGGGTTGGACAGCCTGAACACTGAAGCTTTCTTT.

The V and J genes are TRBV7-8 and TRBJ1-1; D may be TRBD1 (5 bases). CDR3 size: 15 residues. The germline gives CDR1 SGHVS, CDR2 FQNEAQ. V shed 1 base and J shed 1 base, with 10 bases lying between them. The CDR3 DNA sequence: TGTGCCAGCAGCTTAGTAATTCAGGGGAACACTGAAGCTTTCTTT. Protein product: CASSLVIQGNTEAFF.

This clone was recorded only once. The CDR3 nucleotides are TGCGCCAGCAGCTTGGGGCGTGGGGGACAACCAACCGGGGAGCTGTTTTTT. Translating it yields CASSLGRGGQPTGELFF. V and J are TRBV5-1 and TRBJ2-2; a possible D gene is TRBD1 (6 bases). The germline V gene encodes CDR1 SGHRS and CDR2 YFSETQ. V was clipped by 0 bases and J by 5 bases, with 17 bases between them. This CDR3 region has 17 residues. Variable domain in full (rest from reference TRBV5-1 and TRBJ2-2): KAGVTQTPRYLIKTRGQQVTLSCSPISGHRSVSWYQQTPGQGLQFLFEYFSETQRNKGNFPGRFSGRQFSNSRSEMNVSTLELGDSALYLCASSLGRGGQPTGELFFGEGSRLTVL.

This clone turned up a few times. With a much larger clone just one base away, this may be a read error. The chain is built from TRBV5-1 and TRBJ2-7, with TRBD2 matching over 8 bases. V shed 10 bases and J 7 bases; nucleotides not matched to a gene: 22. The CDR3 consists of 16 residues. Germline V gene data show CDR1 as SGHRS and CDR2 as YFSETQ. CDR3 nucleotide sequence: TGCGCCCGCTTGCGCCGTCGGGGGGGCCGGGGGTGGGAGCAGTACTTC. Protein sequence: CARLRRRGGRGWEQYF.

The chain carries TRBV29-1 and TRBJ1-2; D is unresolved. CDR1 is SQVTM, CDR2 ANQGSEA, per germline. The V and J ends lost 2 bases and 6 bases respectively, with 16 bases between them. This CDR3 contains 14 residues. The CDR3 protein is CSVEPPELVNGYTF. In DNA, the CDR3 is TGCAGCGTTGAACCGCCCGAACTAGTAAATGGCTACACCTTC.

This clone showed up just once. V gene TRBV7-9 combines with J gene TRBJ2-5; TRBD1 matches 7 bases. CDR3 size: 15 residues. The trim removed 4 bases at V and 3 bases at J, leaving 8 bases unmatched. Germline V gene data show CDR1 as SEHNR and CDR2 as FQNEAQ (reference sequence). This CDR3 is CASSSQTGVKETQYF. The DNA for the CDR3 is TGTGCCAGCAGCTCCCAAACAGGGGTGAAAGAGACCCAGTACTTC.

The chain carries TRBV5-1 and TRBJ2-1; 10 bases are shared with TRBD1. The CDR3 covers 16 residues. With V trimmed by 0 bases and J by 6 bases, 6 bases remained unmatched. Looked up from germline, CDR1 is SGHRS and CDR2 is YFSETQ. The CDR3 region is CASSLAVGTGVNEQFF. The CDR3 DNA reads TGCGCCAGCAGCTTGGCCGTCGGGACAGGGGTCAATGAGCAGTTCTTC.

The V call is TRBV30, the J call TRBJ2-6; D uncertain. Germline loops: CDR1 GTSNPN, CDR2 SVGIG (reference sequence). V was clipped by 8 bases and J by 0 bases, with 11 bases between them. The CDR3 totals 14 residues. The CDR3 loop reads CAHEVLSGANVLTF. CDR3 sequence (DNA): TGTGCCCATGAGGTACTCTCTGGGGCCAACGTCCTGACTTTC.

The chain recombines TRBV7-2 with TRBJ2-1, with D maybe TRBD2 (5 bases). The CDR3 contains 14 residues. Germline CDR1 and CDR2: SGHTA and FQGNSA. V was trimmed by 1 base and J by 8 bases, leaving 12 bases between them. Here the CDR3 DNA reads TGTGCCAGCAGCTTAGGCCGCCCCGGGGATGAGCAGTTCTTC. Protein: CASSLGRPGDEQFF. The variable domain in full, with the rest retrieved from reference TRBV7-2 and TRBJ2-1, is GAGVSQSPSNKVTEKGKDVELRCDPISGHTALYWYRQSLGQGLEFLIYFQGNSAPDKSGLPSDRFSAERTGGSVSTLTIQRTQQEDSAVYLCASSLGRPGDEQFFGPGTRLTVL.

The J gene is TRBJ1-1, the V gene TRBV3-1 (or the pseudogene TRBV3-2), with TRBD1 matching over 7 bases. There are 13 residues in the CDR3. Trimming removed 4 bases from V and 1 base from J; junction bases left unmatched: 0. In germline, CDR1 is LGHDT, CDR2 YNNKEL (reference sequence). CDR3 region: CASSRDRNTEAFF. The CDR3 DNA reads TGTGCCAGCAGCCGGGACAGGAACACTGAAGCTTTCTTT.

V and J are TRBV6-2 or TRBV6-3 and TRBJ2-1; the match to TRBD1 covers 7 bases. The CDR3 has 15 residues. J lost 5 bases, V lost 2 bases, and 6 bases had no gene match. Germline assignment: CDR1 MNHEY and CDR2 SVGEGT. CDR3 DNA: TGTGCCAGCAGTTACACCGGGACAGTCCACAATGAGCAGTTCTTC. Protein sequence: CASSYTGTVHNEQFF.

The gene calls are TRBV6-1 and TRBJ1-1; 10 nucleotides align to TRBD1. Losses at the gene ends were 4 bases for V and 5 bases for J; bases not matched to a gene: 13. The CDR3 consists of 17 residues. Per germline, CDR1 MNHNS and CDR2 SASEGT. CDR3 nucleotides: TGTGCCAGCAGTGCCCTTTTTTTTAGACAGGGGGCGACTGAAGCTTTCTTT. It specifies CASSALFFRQGATEAFF.

V and J are TRBV6-2 or TRBV6-3 and TRBJ1-2; perhaps TRBD1 as D (6 bases). V gave up 3 bases and J gave up 3 bases, with 8 bases separating them. The CDR3 sequence is 13 residues long. Germline V lookup: CDR1 MNHEY, CDR2 SVGEGT. The CDR3, as DNA: TGTGCCAGCAGTTATGGGGGCGACTATGGCTACACCTTC. Translation: CASSYGGDYGYTF.

The chain links TRBV2 to TRBJ1-1, with D uncertain. CDR1 is SNHLY and CDR2 is FYNNEI in the germline V gene. Trimming left V 10 bases short and J 0 bases short, with 12 bases between. CDR3 length equals 13 residues. Here the CDR3 reads CATALDMNTEAFF. The CDR3 nucleotides read TGTGCCACGGCTTTAGACATGAACACTGAAGCTTTCTTT.

The chain employs TRBV28 and TRBJ1-2; D may be TRBD1 (6 bases). V shed 4 bases and J shed 4 bases, with 13 bases lying between them. Germline-derived CDR1 and CDR2 are MDHEN and SYDVKM. The CDR3 spans 14 residues. Here the CDR3 reads CASSSRGRSYGYTF. The CDR3, as DNA: TGTGCCAGCAGTTCCAGGGGAAGGAGCTATGGCTACACCTTC.

In its sample, this clone was seen many times. The chain links TRBV30 to TRBJ1-5; 10 bases are shared with TRBD1. Unmatched junction bases numbered 6, after V lost 3 bases and J lost 4 bases. Germline lookup yields CDR1 GTSNPN and CDR2 SVGIG (reference sequence). The CDR3 consists of 15 residues. In DNA, the CDR3 is TGTGCCTGGAGCGCCGGACAGGGGGTGAATCAGCCCCAGCATTTT. Protein product: CAWSAGQGVNQPQHF.